The 25 T cell receptor beta chains reported below all come from one sample, sequenced in a study of cytomegalovirus exposure and HLA in healthy donors. PCR amplification relied on 60 Vbeta primers (plus 13 Jbeta primers). TCRdb's table, derived via immunoSEQ multiplex PCR, lists solely in-frame clones and lacks some. Among 150,000 to 200,000 clones listed, 80% were seen once. The sequenced material came from PBMCs. The receptors derive from a girl between 10 and 17 years old in good health and CMV-seropositive.

The V and J genes are TRBV9 and TRBJ1-2; D ambiguous. The germline gives CDR1 SGDLS, CDR2 YYNGEE. There are 17 residues in the CDR3. Trimming took off 4 bases at V and 1 base at J, with 20 bases between the two ends. The CDR3 sequence: CASSLRRQASFNYGYTF. The CDR3 DNA is TGTGCCAGCAGCCTTAGACGGCAGGCTTCTTTTAACTATGGCTACACCTTC.

This chain links TRBV7-8 with TRBJ1-2; possible D gene TRBD1, 6 bases. V dropped 4 bases and J dropped 3 bases, with 27 bases sitting between them. The CDR3 consists of 19 residues. Per germline, CDR1 SGHVS and CDR2 FQNEAQ. The CDR3 sequence: CASSSLPDRRRGQDYGYTF. The CDR3 DNA reads as TGTGCCAGCAGCTCCCTCCCCGACAGGAGAAGAGGACAAGACTATGGCTACACCTTC.

The V and J genes are TRBV11-2 and TRBJ2-7; 7 positions agree with TRBD1. The CDR3 is 14 residues long. Trimming removed 1 base from V and 2 bases from J; junction bases left unmatched: 2. Germline loops: CDR1 SGHAT, CDR2 FQNNGV. CDR3 sequence (DNA): TGTGCCAGCAGCTTAGGACAGGGCCCCTACGAGCAGTACTTC. This gives the protein CASSLGQGPYEQYF.

This sequence joins TRBV5-1 and TRBJ2-3; 7 positions agree with TRBD1. V lost 0 bases and J lost 6; bases outside the gene matches: 10. The CDR3 loop spans 16 amino acids. Per germline, CDR1 SGHRS and CDR2 YFSETQ. Here the CDR3 reads CASSLVRDSLGDTQYF. CDR3 nucleotide sequence: TGCGCCAGCAGCTTGGTCCGGGACAGCCTTGGGGATACGCAGTATTTT.

This chain joins TRBV11-2 and TRBJ1-1, with 7 positions matching TRBD1. The CDR3 runs 15 residues. Germline trimming cut 3 bases from V and 0 bases from J; bases unmatched to any gene: 4. In germline, CDR1 is SGHAT, CDR2 FQNNGV. The CDR3 bases are TGTGCCAGCAGCTTTTGGACAGGCCTGAACACTGAAGCTTTCTTT. It yields the protein CASSFWTGLNTEAFF.

A note on this clone: Germline and junction disagree at one end, which may indicate a read error. The rearrangement uses TRBV11-2 and TRBJ2-7; D is unresolved. Per the germline V gene, CDR1 is SGHAT and CDR2 is FQNNGV. The CDR3 has 8 amino acids. The CDR3 protein is CASSGSLF. The CDR3, as DNA: TGTGCCAGCAGTGGCTCGCTCTTC.

This clone appeared a few times. This rearrangement joins TRBV6-5 to TRBJ1-5; TRBD1 matches 7 bases. The germline V gene has CDR1 MNHEY and CDR2 SVGAGI. CDR3 size: 15 residues. J gave up 7 bases and V 0 bases, and 6 bases lay outside the gene matches. The CDR3 DNA follows: TGTGCCAGCAGTTACTCGACAGGGACTGACCAGCCCCAGCATTTT. This gives the protein CASSYSTGTDQPQHF.

This chain uses TRBV7-2 with TRBJ1-1; D gene uncertain. The germline gives CDR1 SGHTA, CDR2 FQGNSA. Trimming took off 1 base at V and 7 bases at J, with 10 bases between the two ends. This CDR3 spans 13 amino acids. CDR3 nucleotides: TGTGCCAGCAGCTTAGTTGGTCCGGGTGAAGCTTTCTTT. Its protein product is CASSLVGPGEAFF.

This clone was counted a few times. The gene calls are TRBV11-1 and TRBJ2-1; TRBD2 is a possible D gene (5 bases). CDR1 and CDR2 from the germline V gene are SGHAT and FQDESV (reference sequence). V was clipped by 6 bases and J by 4 bases, with 10 bases between them. The CDR3 is 13 amino acids. The CDR3 here is CASSLAAYNEQFF. The CDR3 nucleotides are TGTGCCAGCAGTCTAGCAGCGTACAATGAGCAGTTCTTC.

This rearrangement joins TRBV5-4 to TRBJ2-7; a possible D gene is TRBD2 (6 bases). This CDR3 has 15 amino acids. V was trimmed by 0 bases and J by 2 bases, leaving 12 bases between them. CDR1 is SGHNT, CDR2 YYREEE, per germline (reference sequence). CDR3 DNA sequence: TGTGCCAGCAGCTTGGGCCTCTCGGGAGCCTACGAGCAGTACTTC. Protein product: CASSLGLSGAYEQYF.

The CDR3 loop is CATSRNRDLYGYTF. In nucleotides, the CDR3 is TGTGCCACCAGCAGGAACAGGGACCTCTATGGCTACACCTTC. The V call is TRBV15, the J call TRBJ1-2; D is possibly TRBD1 (6 bases). V lost 3 bases, J lost 4 bases, and 12 bases lay in between. The CDR3 runs 14 residues. Per germline, CDR1 LNHNV and CDR2 YYDKDF (reference sequence). Looking up the rest from reference TRBV15 and TRBJ1-2 gives the full variable domain: DAMVIQNPRYQVTQFGKPVTLSCSQTLNHNVMYWYQQKSSQAPKLLFHYYDKDFNNEADTPDNFQSRRPNTSFCFLDIRSPGLGDTAMYLCATSRNRDLYGYTFGSGTRLTVV.

V is TRBV6-1 and J is TRBJ1-1, with 9 bases lining up with TRBD1. V lost 6 bases, J lost 1 base, and 6 bases stayed unmatched. The CDR3 runs 15 residues. Germline CDR1 and CDR2: MNHNS and SASEGT. The CDR3 here is CASSGRTGENTEAFF. The CDR3 nucleotides are TGTGCCAGCAGCGGACGGACAGGGGAGAACACTGAAGCTTTCTTT.

This chain joins TRBV5-8 and TRBJ1-2, with 8 bases matching TRBD1. CDR1 is SGHTS, CDR2 YDEGEE, per germline. The ends lost 3 bases at V and 7 bases at J; junction bases unmatched: 8. The CDR3 has 14 amino acids. The CDR3 sequence: CASSWPDRVFGYTF. DNA of the CDR3: TGTGCCAGCAGCTGGCCGGACAGGGTATTTGGCTACACCTTC. The full variable domain, with the rest looked up from reference TRBV5-8 and TRBJ1-2, is EAGVTQSPTHLIKTRGQQATLRCSPISGHTSVYWYQQALGLGLQFLLWYDEGEERNRGNFPPRFSGRQFPNYSSELNVNALELEDSALYLCASSWPDRVFGYTFGSGTRLTVV.

This chain uses TRBV6-5 with TRBJ1-1; tentative D call: TRBD1 (5 bases). The CDR3 is 13 residues long. Germline CDR1 reads MNHEY; CDR2 reads SVGAGI. The V end lost 2 bases, the J end lost 4 bases, and 8 bases lay between the germline ends. The CDR3 here is CASSYSDSTEAFF. CDR3 DNA: TGTGCCAGCAGTTACAGCGACAGCACTGAAGCTTTCTTT.

J is TRBJ2-3 and V is TRBV5-6; D is perhaps TRBD2 (5 bases). The CDR3 is made up of 15 amino acids. The ends were cut back, 10 bases at V and 1 base at J, with 19 bases in the middle. CDR1 and CDR2 from the germline V gene are SGHDT and YYEEEE. CDR3 nucleotide sequence: TGTGCCGGACTTAACAGCGGAGACGGCACAGATACGCAGTATTTT. It codes for CAGLNSGDGTDTQYF.

This clone was picked up one time. The chain joins TRBV9 to TRBJ2-3; D gene unclear. The germline V gene has CDR1 SGDLS and CDR2 YYNGEE. V shed 3 bases and J shed 3 bases, with 5 bases lying between them. CDR3 length equals 12 residues. The CDR3 nucleotides are TGTGCCAGCAGCGCTTTAACAGATACGCAGTATTTT. Its protein product is CASSALTDTQYF.

V usage is TRBV7-2 and J usage is TRBJ2-2, with 10 bases matching TRBD1. CDR3 size: 16 residues. CDR1 SGHTA and CDR2 FQGNSA come from the germline V gene. J lost 6 bases, V lost 1 base, and 5 bases had no gene match. The CDR3 nucleotides are TGTGCCAGCAGCTTAGTTGGGACAGGGGTATCCGGGGAGCTGTTTTTT. Translating it yields CASSLVGTGVSGELFF.

This clone was seen just once. V gene TRBV19 combines with J gene TRBJ1-1; 8 nucleotides agree with TRBD1. The CDR3 covers 14 residues. The germline V gene encodes CDR1 LNHDA and CDR2 SQIVND (reference sequence). Trimming took 5 bases from V and 7 from J; bases not matched to a gene: 9. The CDR3 DNA is TGTGCCAGTAGTGGGACGACAGGGGTAGGTGAAGCTTTCTTT. It codes for CASSGTTGVGEAFF.

This chain links TRBV6-5 with TRBJ2-7; 7 bases agree with TRBD2. Trimming took 6 bases from V and 4 from J; bases not matched to a gene: 3. Germline CDR1 reads MNHEY; CDR2 reads SVGAGI. The CDR3 runs 12 residues. For the CDR3, the DNA is TGTGCCAGCAGGGGAGCGGGGTACGAGCAGTACTTC. This codes for CASRGAGYEQYF.

This clone showed up just once. The genes are TRBV5-1 and TRBJ1-1, with D perhaps matching TRBD1 (6 bases). The CDR3 covers 14 residues. The germline gives CDR1 SGHRS, CDR2 YFSETQ. The germline V and J ends were trimmed by 0 bases and 4 bases, with 10 bases remaining between them. DNA of the CDR3: TGCGCCAGCAGCTTGGTAGGGGGGGGCACTGAAGCTTTCTTT. Translating gives CASSLVGGGTEAFF. Drawing the rest from reference TRBV5-1 and TRBJ1-1, the complete variable domain is KAGVTQTPRYLIKTRGQQVTLSCSPISGHRSVSWYQQTPGQGLQFLFEYFSETQRNKGNFPGRFSGRQFSNSRSEMNVSTLELGDSALYLCASSLVGGGTEAFFGQGTRLTVV.

The gene calls are TRBV6-5 and TRBJ2-3; weak D call: TRBD1 (5 bases). The germline V and J ends were trimmed by 10 bases and 0 bases, with 17 bases remaining between them. The germline V gene encodes CDR1 MNHEY and CDR2 SVGAGI. This CDR3 comprises 15 residues. CDR3 in amino acids: CATMMDILSTDTQYF. CDR3 nucleotide sequence: TGTGCCACCATGATGGACATACTCAGCACAGATACGCAGTATTTT.

The chain couples TRBV5-1 to TRBJ2-5; 12 bases agree with TRBD2. The V gene end was trimmed by 4 bases and the J gene end by 1 base; junction bases not matched to a gene: 2. The CDR3 is 15 residues long. Germline values: CDR1 SGHRS, CDR2 YFSETQ. CDR3 sequence reads: CASSRLAGVQETQYF. The CDR3 bases are TGCGCCAGCAGCCGACTAGCGGGAGTCCAAGAGACCCAGTACTTC. The full variable domain, with the rest looked up from reference TRBV5-1 and TRBJ2-5, is KAGVTQTPRYLIKTRGQQVTLSCSPISGHRSVSWYQQTPGQGLQFLFEYFSETQRNKGNFPGRFSGRQFSNSRSEMNVSTLELGDSALYLCASSRLAGVQETQYFGPGTRLLVL.

V is TRBV19 and J is TRBJ2-3, with 7 bases fitting TRBD2. Germline V lookup: CDR1 LNHDA, CDR2 SQIVND (reference sequence). J gave up 3 bases and V 2 bases, and 8 bases lay outside the gene matches. There are 16 residues in the CDR3. CDR3 sequence: CASSITAGEGTDTQYF. The CDR3 DNA sequence: TGTGCCAGTAGTATAACGGCGGGAGAGGGTACAGATACGCAGTATTTT.

This rearrangement joins TRBV6-4 to TRBJ2-2, with D perhaps TRBD2 (6 bases). Germline V gives CDR1 MRHNA, CDR2 SNTAGT. The CDR3 spans 13 residues. The ends were cut back, 7 bases at V and 4 bases at J, with 10 bases in the middle. CDR3 sequence: CASKEGLTGELFF. The CDR3 DNA sequence: TGTGCCAGCAAGGAGGGGCTCACCGGGGAGCTGTTTTTT.

This clone was found once. The chain carries TRBV7-9 and TRBJ2-1; D is unclear. The V end lost 5 bases, the J end lost 0 bases, and 5 bases lay between the germline ends. The CDR3 consists of 13 residues. From germline, CDR1 is SEHNR and CDR2 FQNEAQ (reference sequence). The DNA for the CDR3 is TGTGCCAGCAGCCTGAGCTCCTACAATGAGCAGTTCTTC. This sequence encodes CASSLSSYNEQFF.